The 14 T cell receptor beta chains in this list originate from one sample, sequenced in a study of blood T cell repertoires in COVID-19. TCRdb's copy holds only in-frame clones and misses some; the assay was immunoSEQ multiplex PCR. The profile shows approximately 140,000 clones, around 87% of them singletons. Sequenced input: peripheral blood. Receptor source: a man older than 75 with acute or convalescent COVID-19.

V usage is TRBV2 and J usage is TRBJ1-4; a weak D match, TRBD1 (5 bases). Trimming left V 3 bases short and J 8 bases short, with 10 bases between. The CDR3 covers 13 residues. CDR1 and CDR2 (germline): SNHLY, FYNNEI. This CDR3 reads CASSERGWEKLFF. The CDR3 DNA is TGTGCCAGCAGTGAGCGGGGCTGGGAAAAACTGTTTTTT.

The rearrangement uses TRBV5-4 and TRBJ2-7; D possibly corresponds to TRBD2 (6 bases). The V end was cut by 5 bases, the J end by 0 bases, with 12 bases between. Germline-derived CDR1 and CDR2 are SGHNT and YYREEE (reference sequence). The length of the CDR3 is 14 residues. In DNA, the CDR3 is TGTGCCAGCAGAAGGGACGGGGGCTCCTACGAGCAGTACTTC. It is translated as CASRRDGGSYEQYF. The whole variable domain, filled in from reference TRBV5-4 and TRBJ2-7, reads ETGVTQSPTHLIKTRGQQVTLRCSSQSGHNTVSWYQQALGQGPQFIFQYYREEENGRGNFPPRFSGLQFPNYSSELNVNALELDDSALYLCASRRDGGSYEQYFGPGTRLTVT.

The genes are TRBV3-1 (or the pseudogene TRBV3-2) and TRBJ2-1; no reliable D call. Germline lookup yields CDR1 LGHDT and CDR2 YNNKEL (reference sequence). The CDR3 is 15 amino acids. V was shortened by 4 bases and J by 0 bases, with 10 bases between the two germline ends. The DNA of the CDR3 is TGTGCCAGCAGCCCGTACCTAAGCTCCTACAATGAGCAGTTCTTC. Translating gives CASSPYLSSYNEQFF.

J is TRBJ2-3 and V is TRBV13, with 9 positions matching TRBD2. The trim removed 3 bases at V and 5 bases at J, leaving 9 bases unmatched. Germline-derived CDR1 and CDR2 are PRHDT and FYEKMQ (reference sequence). CDR3 length: 16 amino acids. In DNA form, the CDR3 reads TGTGCCAGCAGCTTTAGGTCTAGCGGGATTGTAGATACGCAGTATTTT. This gives the protein CASSFRSSGIVDTQYF.

The chain employs TRBV27 and TRBJ1-1, with unresolved D. The germline V gene encodes CDR1 MNHEY and CDR2 SMNVEV (reference sequence). Between the trimmed V and J ends, which lost 5 bases and 4 bases, there was a span of 17 bases. The CDR3 runs to 15 residues. The CDR3 spells CASSLTRWGGTEAFF. DNA of the CDR3: TGTGCCAGCAGTCTCACACGGTGGGGAGGCACTGAAGCTTTCTTT.

The chain is built from TRBV30 and TRBJ2-1; 7 nucleotides align to TRBD1. J was trimmed by 5 bases and V by 5 bases; bases with no gene match: 12. The CDR3 is 15 amino acids. Germline CDR1 reads GTSNPN; CDR2 reads SVGIG (reference sequence). The CDR3 DNA sequence: TGTGCCTGGGTACGAGCCGGGACAGTAGACAATGAGCAGTTCTTC. The encoded protein is CAWVRAGTVDNEQFF. The variable domain in full, completed from reference TRBV30 and TRBJ2-1, reads SQTIHQWPATLVQPVGSPLSLECTVEGTSNPNLYWYRQAAGRGLQLLFYSVGIGQISSEVPQNLSASRPQDRQFILSSKKLLLSDSGFYLCAWVRAGTVDNEQFFGPGTRLTVL.

This sequence joins TRBV28 and TRBJ1-4; 7 bases line up with TRBD1. V lost 5 bases and J lost 8; bases outside the gene matches: 14. Germline V lookup: CDR1 MDHEN, CDR2 SYDVKM. The CDR3 consists of 16 residues. This chain's CDR3 is CASSEIKGASSEKLFF. In DNA, the CDR3 is TGTGCCAGCAGTGAGATCAAGGGGGCTTCTTCCGAAAAACTGTTTTTT.

This rearrangement joins TRBV28 to TRBJ1-1; no clear D. This CDR3 spans 16 amino acids. Germline CDR1 MDHEN, CDR2 SYDVKM. Trimming shortened V by 4 bases and J by 6 bases, and 21 bases separated the two germline ends. CDR3 in amino acids: CASSSVAGGLGSEAFF. CDR3 DNA sequence: TGTGCCAGCAGTTCCGTGGCCGGAGGACTGGGCTCTGAAGCTTTCTTT.

This chain uses TRBV2 with TRBJ1-1; maybe TRBD1 (5 bases). The length of the CDR3 is 14 residues. Per the germline V gene, CDR1 is SNHLY and CDR2 is FYNNEI. The V gene lost 3 bases and the J gene lost 0 bases, with 8 bases spanning the gap. CDR3 sequence (DNA): TGTGCCAGCAGTGAGGCCAGGGTGAACACTGAAGCTTTCTTT. It specifies CASSEARVNTEAFF.

The J gene is TRBJ2-1, the V gene TRBV28; 10 bases fit TRBD2. CDR3 size: 19 residues. The J segment lost 0 bases and the V segment lost 6 bases, leaving 14 bases of the junction unmatched. Looked up from germline, CDR1 is MDHEN and CDR2 is SYDVKM. Written as DNA, the CDR3 is TGTGCCAGCAGATCCAGGACTAGCGGCGCACAGAGCTCCTACAATGAGCAGTTCTTC. Encoded protein: CASRSRTSGAQSSYNEQFF.

This chain joins TRBV5-4 and TRBJ2-1; D gene unclear. V shed 0 bases and J shed 0 bases, with 4 bases lying between them. In germline, CDR1 is SGHNT, CDR2 YYREEE (reference sequence). This CDR3 is built from 14 residues. The CDR3: CASSLGSSYNEQFF. The DNA of the CDR3 is TGTGCCAGCAGCTTGGGGAGCTCCTACAATGAGCAGTTCTTC.

This CDR3 is CVRSLVGWNQPQHF. The CDR3 coding sequence is TGTGTCAGAAGCTTAGTCGGGTGGAATCAGCCCCAGCATTTT. V is TRBV7-5 and J is TRBJ1-5. TRBV7-5 is tagged as a pseudogene. CDR3 length: 14 amino acids.

The rearrangement links TRBV19 to TRBJ1-5; D is unclear. Trimming left V 4 bases short and J 2 bases short, with 12 bases between. Germline CDR1 is LNHDA and CDR2 is SQIVND (reference sequence). This CDR3 contains 15 residues. This CDR3 is CASSTVRGGNQPQHF. As DNA, the CDR3 is TGTGCCAGTAGTACCGTCCGGGGTGGCAATCAGCCCCAGCATTTT.

The chain joins TRBV28 to TRBJ1-2, with a weak D call TRBD1 (5 bases). The germline V and J ends were trimmed by 6 bases and 3 bases, with 11 bases remaining between them. Looked up from germline, CDR1 is MDHEN and CDR2 is SYDVKM. The length of the CDR3 is 13 residues. CDR3 coding DNA: TGTGCCAGCAGATCGACAGCCTACTATGGCTACACCTTC. Translation: CASRSTAYYGYTF.